This TCR beta chain was sequenced in a study of T cells expressing NK-cell markers. The study, taken as a whole, reports: One observes that, in several donors, these clonotypes were also the leading ones within the CD3+CD56-NKG2C+ fraction. In about six donors, dominant CD3+CD56+NKG2C+ clones formed about 1.0-7.0% of CD8+ cells.

Generation of TCR beta cDNA was performed by 5'RACE template switching incorporating UMIs. TCRdb re-analyzed the 5' RACE reads; it lists each CDR3 protein once, without DNA. Its clone listing holds about 260,000 distinct CDR3 sequences. This CDR3 has 12 amino acids. Germline V lookup: CDR1 MDHEN, CDR2 SYDVKM. Concerning this clonotype: Antigen: not known.

The sequence was obtained from a woman aged 18-69 years in good health. This sequence joins TRBV28 and TRBJ2-7; TCRdb designates TRBD1, a call that cannot be tested without DNA. The sequenced sample was blood T cells: a sorted CD56 or NKG2C T cell subset, CD4+ or CD8+ T cells, or bulk PBMC T cells (not recorded which). This chain's CDR3 is CASSLQGREQYF.